This T cell receptor (beta chain) appears in the sequencing data of a study of blood T cell repertoires in COVID-19. In the study's own analysis: Reference gene primer amplification gave estimated nucleated cell counts. The protocol was immunoSEQ multiplex PCR, while the TCRdb copy is restricted to in-frame clones and leaves out a portion. The V and J calls and clone size come from that table; D and trimming were worked out from the DNA. Among roughly 84,000 clones, around 80% were seen once, and the ten largest hold roughly 16%. The CDR3 consists of 14 residues. CDR1 is MNHEY, CDR2 SVGAGI, per germline. V was clipped by 0 bases and J by 5 bases, with 8 bases between them.

Sequencing used peripheral blood. The receptor comes from a woman aged 80 or over with acute or convalescent COVID-19. The chain has TRBV6-5 and TRBJ1-5, with unresolved D. The CDR3 nucleotides are TGTGCCAGCAGTTACTCGTACGGGGATCAGCCCCAGCATTTT. This encodes CASSYSYGDQPQHF.